These 31 T cell receptor beta chains were all obtained from the same sample, sequenced in a study of blood T cell repertoires in COVID-19. Profiled with immunoSEQ multiplex PCR; TCRdb holds only in-frame clones, not every one. The data hold fewer than 400,000 clones, with around 85% observed a single time. The specimen sequenced was peripheral blood. The receptor source for this set is a woman aged 18-29 years with acute or convalescent COVID-19.

The V and J genes are TRBV28 and TRBJ1-2; D not resolved. Deletions cut 5 bases from V and 0 bases from J, with 10 bases between. Germline lookup yields CDR1 MDHEN and CDR2 SYDVKM. This CDR3 contains 14 residues. The CDR3 region has the DNA TGTGCCAGCAGTCGCGACACAGCTAACTATGGCTACACCTTC. Encoded protein: CASSRDTANYGYTF.

The V and J genes are TRBV6-6 and TRBJ2-7; D is undetermined. CDR3 length: 13 amino acids. Trimming took 4 bases from V and 7 from J, leaving 14 bases between them. Germline values: CDR1 MNHNY, CDR2 SVGAGI (reference sequence). The CDR3 region is CASSSSSTQEQYF. The CDR3 nucleotides are TGTGCCAGCAGTTCCTCGTCCACACAGGAGCAGTACTTC.

The rearrangement links TRBV9 to TRBJ2-5; TRBD1 matches at 8 bases. The length of the CDR3 is 14 residues. Germline-derived CDR1 and CDR2 are SGDLS and YYNGEE. The ends lost 2 bases at V and 5 bases at J; junction bases unmatched: 5. This CDR3 is CASSVDRVGETQYF. The CDR3 DNA reads TGTGCCAGCAGCGTGGACAGGGTTGGGGAGACCCAGTACTTC.

This clone was observed a handful of times. V is TRBV3-1 (or the pseudogene TRBV3-2) and J is TRBJ1-4; D not resolved. The V and J ends lost 0 bases and 11 bases respectively, with 16 bases between them. The CDR3 has 15 residues. Germline V lookup: CDR1 LGHDT, CDR2 YNNKEL (reference sequence). In DNA form, the CDR3 reads TGTGCCAGCAGCCAAGAGGAGGACGATCAGAGGAAACTGTTTTTT. Its protein is CASSQEEDDQRKLFF.

The chain uses TRBV5-6 and TRBJ1-1; D call uncertain. CDR3 length: 11 residues. CDR1 is SGHDT, CDR2 YYEEEE, per germline. Trimming removed 1 base from V and 8 bases from J, with 6 bases in between. Here the CDR3 reads CASSLWQEAFF. The CDR3 DNA reads as TGTGCCAGCAGCTTGTGGCAGGAAGCTTTCTTT.

The rearrangement uses TRBV19 and TRBJ2-3; 9 bases are a match to TRBD2. The CDR3 loop spans 16 amino acids. The junction had 6 bases not matched to a gene; V was cut back by 3 bases and J by 2 bases. Germline V gene sequence: CDR1 LNHDA, CDR2 SQIVND (reference sequence). The CDR3 protein is CASSMRSGGHTDTQYF. CDR3 sequence (DNA): TGTGCCAGTAGTATGAGGAGCGGGGGGCACACAGATACGCAGTATTTT.

This chain joins TRBV6-2 or TRBV6-3 and TRBJ1-5; D is ambiguous. This CDR3 has 12 amino acids. V lost 3 bases to trimming and J lost 11 bases, with 11 bases between them. CDR1 is MNHEY, CDR2 SVGEGT, per germline. The CDR3: CASSYSRESQHF. The CDR3 DNA is TGTGCCAGCAGTTATAGTAGGGAGTCCCAGCATTTT.

This clone was counted once. This chain connects TRBV7-3 to TRBJ2-3, with D perhaps matching TRBD1 (6 bases). The CDR3 spans 17 residues. Germline V CDR1 and CDR2: SGHTA, FQGTGA. V lost 5 bases and J lost 3, with 21 bases in between. The CDR3 protein is CASSLYAGGPETDTQYF. CDR3 nucleotides: TGTGCCAGCAGCCTTTATGCTGGGGGCCCGGAGACAGATACGCAGTATTTT. Using reference TRBV7-3 and TRBJ2-3 for the parts outside the CDR3, the full variable domain is GAGVSQTPSNKVTEKGKYVELRCDPISGHTALYWYRQSLGQGPEFLIYFQGTGAADDSGLPNDRFFAVRPEGSVSTLKIQRTERGDSAVYLCASSLYAGGPETDTQYFGPGTRLTVL.

The V call is TRBV6-5, the J call TRBJ1-2; D possibly corresponds to TRBD1 (5 bases). Germline lookup yields CDR1 MNHEY and CDR2 SVGAGI. V dropped 4 bases and J dropped 4 bases, with 10 bases sitting between them. The CDR3 contains 13 residues. CDR3 coding DNA: TGTGCCAGCAGTTCACCAGGGATCTATGGCTACACCTTC. Protein: CASSSPGIYGYTF.

CDR3 loop: CASSLDSVATEAFF. The CDR3 coding sequence is TGTGCCAGCAGCCTCGACAGTGTAGCCACTGAAGCTTTCTTT. The gene calls are TRBV5-4 and TRBJ1-1, with D possibly being TRBD1 (5 bases). The V end lost 4 bases, the J end lost 4 bases, and 14 bases lay between the germline ends. This CDR3 contains 14 residues. The germline gives CDR1 SGHNT, CDR2 YYREEE (reference sequence).

This chain links TRBV9 with TRBJ1-2; no definite D call. This CDR3 is 16 amino acids long. Germline V gives CDR1 SGDLS, CDR2 YYNGEE. Trimming left V 0 bases short and J 6 bases short, with 18 bases between. The DNA for the CDR3 is TGTGCCAGCAGCGTAGAGGTGTCGGCGGGAGTCGATGGCTACACCTTC. This encodes CASSVEVSAGVDGYTF.

CDR3: CASSLFTGESYEQYF. The CDR3 DNA is TGTGCCAGCAGTTTATTTACAGGGGAAAGCTACGAGCAGTACTTC. The chain couples TRBV27 to TRBJ2-7, with 7 bases lining up with TRBD1. In germline, CDR1 is MNHEY, CDR2 SMNVEV (reference sequence). The length of the CDR3 is 15 residues. V lost 1 base to trimming and J lost 3 bases; unmatched junction nucleotides: 6.

This clone was seen just once. V gene TRBV29-1 combines with J gene TRBJ2-3, with TRBD2 identical over 10 bases. The V gene end was trimmed by 2 bases and the J gene end by 5 bases; junction bases not matched to a gene: 7. CDR3 length: 15 residues. The germline CDR1 and CDR2 sequences are SQVTM and ANQGSEA. CDR3: CSVEWTSGFGDTQYF. The CDR3 coding sequence is TGCAGCGTTGAATGGACTAGCGGATTCGGAGATACGCAGTATTTT.

V is TRBV19 and J is TRBJ1-1; 10 positions match TRBD1. Germline V gives CDR1 LNHDA, CDR2 SQIVND (reference sequence). V was pared by 5 bases and J by 1 base, with 4 bases of the junction left unmatched. The CDR3 is made up of 15 amino acids. CDR3 sequence: CASSPRDRGNTEAFF. The CDR3 bases are TGTGCCAGTAGTCCCCGGGACAGGGGGAACACTGAAGCTTTCTTT. Variable domain in full (rest from reference TRBV19 and TRBJ1-1): DGGITQSPKYLFRKEGQNVTLSCEQNLNHDAMYWYRQDPGQGLRLIYYSQIVNDFQKGDIAEGYSVSREKKESFPLTVTSAQKNPTAFYLCASSPRDRGNTEAFFGQGTRLTVV.

This clone was picked up one time. This chain joins TRBV30 and TRBJ2-7; 9 bases map to TRBD1. CDR1 GTSNPN and CDR2 SVGIG come from the germline V gene (reference sequence). The CDR3 spans 14 residues. Trimming took 2 bases from V and 1 from J; bases not matched to a gene: 3. The CDR3 bases are TGTGCCTGGAGTCGGGACAGGGTGTCCTACGAGCAGTACTTC. Translation: CAWSRDRVSYEQYF. The whole variable domain, remainder taken from reference TRBV30 and TRBJ2-7, is SQTIHQWPATLVQPVGSPLSLECTVEGTSNPNLYWYRQAAGRGLQLLFYSVGIGQISSEVPQNLSASRPQDRQFILSSKKLLLSDSGFYLCAWSRDRVSYEQYFGPGTRLTVT.

The rearrangement links TRBV6-6 to TRBJ1-4; TRBD1 matches at 7 bases. The V and J ends lost 7 bases and 7 bases, in that order; junction bases with no gene match: 6. This CDR3 is 13 amino acids long. CDR1 and CDR2 (germline): MNHNY, SVGAGI (reference sequence). DNA of the CDR3: TGTGCCAGCACCTCTGACAGGGCTGAAAAACTGTTTTTT. Translating gives CASTSDRAEKLFF.

The chain joins TRBV7-8 to TRBJ2-7, with TRBD1 as a possible D gene (6 bases). The CDR3 length is 13 residues. V lost 8 bases and J 6 bases, leaving 17 bases between the germline ends. Germline V gene lookup returns CDR1 SGHVS and CDR2 FQNEAQ. The CDR3 here is CASGGWGYAEQYF. In DNA, the CDR3 is TGTGCCAGCGGGGGCTGGGGATACGCCGAGCAGTACTTC.

The chain employs TRBV19 and TRBJ1-2; TRBD1 might be the D (6 bases). This CDR3 region has 13 residues. CDR1 LNHDA and CDR2 SQIVND come from the germline V gene (reference sequence). Trimming shortened V by 7 bases and J by 4 bases, and 13 bases separated the two germline ends. In nucleotides, the CDR3 is TGTGCCAGTAACCCAGGGGCCCTCTATGGCTACACCTTC. This translates into CASNPGALYGYTF.

The chain joins TRBV30 to TRBJ2-7; 9 positions match TRBD2. The CDR3 is 16 amino acids. V trimming: 2 bases; J trimming: 3 bases; junction bases outside the gene matches: 11. From germline, CDR1 is GTSNPN and CDR2 SVGIG (reference sequence). The CDR3, as DNA: TGTGCCTGGAGTCCTGGGCGGGGGGGGCCTCACTACGAGCAGTACTTC. As protein: CAWSPGRGGPHYEQYF.

The chain combines TRBV19 with TRBJ2-7; 11 bases are a match to TRBD2. The germline V gene has CDR1 LNHDA and CDR2 SQIVND (reference sequence). V lost 8 bases, J lost 3 bases, and 6 bases stayed unmatched. The length of the CDR3 is 14 residues. The chain's CDR3 is CASRRLAGNYEQYF. For the CDR3, the DNA is TGTGCCAGTCGGAGACTAGCGGGGAACTACGAGCAGTACTTC.

This clone occurred once. This chain connects TRBV9 to TRBJ1-2; 7 bases are a match to TRBD1. V lost 1 base, J lost 8 bases, and 8 bases stayed unmatched. CDR3 size: 14 residues. Germline-derived CDR1 and CDR2 are SGDLS and YYNGEE. The CDR3 bases are TGTGCCAGCAGCGTAACCTCACAGGGGAAAGGCTACACCTTC. Translation gives CASSVTSQGKGYTF.

The V call is TRBV4-2, the J call TRBJ2-2; D possibly corresponds to TRBD2 (6 bases). The CDR3 consists of 16 residues. Germline CDR1 is LGHNA and CDR2 is YNFKEQ. V was trimmed by 1 base and J by 2 bases, leaving 11 bases between them. CDR3 sequence reads: CASSQGPGTNTGELFF. The CDR3 DNA is TGTGCCAGCAGCCAAGGTCCAGGGACTAACACCGGGGAGCTGTTTTTT.

The chain employs TRBV5-4 and TRBJ1-2; D is perhaps TRBD1 (6 bases). Germline values: CDR1 SGHNT, CDR2 YYREEE (reference sequence). Between the trimmed V and J ends, which lost 0 bases and 5 bases, there was a span of 14 bases. CDR3 length: 15 residues. This CDR3 reads CASSLEQGAAYGYTF. For the CDR3, the DNA is TGTGCCAGCAGCTTGGAACAGGGAGCTGCTTATGGCTACACCTTC. Full variable domain (missing parts from reference TRBV5-4 and TRBJ1-2): ETGVTQSPTHLIKTRGQQVTLRCSSQSGHNTVSWYQQALGQGPQFIFQYYREEENGRGNFPPRFSGLQFPNYSSELNVNALELDDSALYLCASSLEQGAAYGYTFGSGTRLTVV.

V gene TRBV5-1 combines with J gene TRBJ1-3; D gene uncertain. V lost 7 bases and J 4 bases, leaving 12 bases between the germline ends. The germline gives CDR1 SGHRS, CDR2 YFSETQ. This CDR3 spans 13 amino acids. For the CDR3, the DNA is TGCGCCAGCCAAGCGACTCCAGGAAACACCATATATTTT. This gives the protein CASQATPGNTIYF.

A few counts support this clone. CDR3 in amino acids: CASSQDGGNSPLHF. The CDR3 bases are TGTGCCAGCAGCCAGGACGGAGGCAATTCACCCCTCCACTTT. The rearrangement uses TRBV3-1 (or the pseudogene TRBV3-2) and TRBJ1-6, with D hard to call. Germline V lookup: CDR1 LGHDT, CDR2 YNNKEL (reference sequence). The CDR3 spans 14 residues. Trimming cost V 3 bases and J 7 bases, with 10 bases left between them.

This chain connects TRBV28 to TRBJ2-3, with 9 bases that match TRBD1. This CDR3 has 14 residues. Looked up from germline, CDR1 is MDHEN and CDR2 is SYDVKM. The junction had 9 bases not matched to a gene; V was cut back by 6 bases and J by 8 bases. The CDR3 reads CASSPPPGQGTQYF. CDR3 sequence (DNA): TGTGCCAGCAGCCCACCACCGGGACAGGGTACGCAGTATTTT. The full variable domain, in which reference TRBV28 and TRBJ2-3 provide the parts outside the CDR3, is DVKVTQSSRYLVKRTGEKVFLECVQDMDHENMFWYRQDPGLGLRLIYFSYDVKMKEKGDIPEGYSVSREKKERFSLILESASTNQTSMYLCASSPPPGQGTQYFGPGTRLTVL.

The genes are TRBV27 and TRBJ2-5, with 9 nucleotides matching TRBD2. The germline gives CDR1 MNHEY, CDR2 SMNVEV (reference sequence). V shed 8 bases and J 8 bases; nucleotides not matched to a gene: 15. This CDR3 spans 15 amino acids. CDR3 loop: CASRSGGTSRSTQYF. In DNA form, the CDR3 reads TGTGCCAGCCGTAGCGGGGGTACCTCCAGGAGTACCCAGTACTTC.

The rearrangement uses TRBV5-1 and TRBJ2-1; 7 bases agree with TRBD2. Germline V lookup: CDR1 SGHRS, CDR2 YFSETQ. The CDR3 loop spans 13 amino acids. J lost 9 bases, V lost 4 bases, and 7 bases had no gene match. The chain's CDR3 is CASSQTSSSEQFF. The CDR3 DNA follows: TGCGCCAGCAGCCAGACTAGCTCTTCTGAGCAGTTCTTC.

Of note for this clone: The same CDR3 is also encoded by other DNA sequences in this sample. The V and J genes are TRBV20-1 and TRBJ1-5, with no clear D. The CDR3 runs 13 residues. With 3 bases removed from V and 4 bases from J, the gap between germline ends came to 10 bases. Germline V gene data show CDR1 as DFQATT and CDR2 as SNEGSKA (reference sequence). The DNA for the CDR3 is TGCAGTGCTAGTACGGGAGGGAATCAGCCCCAGCATTTT. Translated, it gives CSASTGGNQPQHF.

The CDR3 DNA sequence: TGTGCCAGCAGTGGCAGGCTAGCGGGGGGGGATACGCAGTATTTT. Protein: CASSGRLAGGDTQYF. V gene TRBV27 combines with J gene TRBJ2-3, with TRBD2 identical over 12 bases. CDR3 length: 15 residues. V shed 5 bases and J 6 bases; nucleotides not matched to a gene: 6. The germline gives CDR1 MNHEY, CDR2 SMNVEV (reference sequence).

The gene calls are TRBV7-9 and TRBJ2-6, with D possibly matching TRBD1 (5 bases). The CDR3 is made up of 17 amino acids. CDR1 is SEHNR, CDR2 FQNEAQ, per germline (reference sequence). V lost 5 bases, J lost 0 bases, and 14 bases lay in between. The CDR3 nucleotides are TGTGCCAGCAGCCACGGAAATCAGGGCTCTGGGGCCAACGTCCTGACTTTC. This translates into CASSHGNQGSGANVLTF.